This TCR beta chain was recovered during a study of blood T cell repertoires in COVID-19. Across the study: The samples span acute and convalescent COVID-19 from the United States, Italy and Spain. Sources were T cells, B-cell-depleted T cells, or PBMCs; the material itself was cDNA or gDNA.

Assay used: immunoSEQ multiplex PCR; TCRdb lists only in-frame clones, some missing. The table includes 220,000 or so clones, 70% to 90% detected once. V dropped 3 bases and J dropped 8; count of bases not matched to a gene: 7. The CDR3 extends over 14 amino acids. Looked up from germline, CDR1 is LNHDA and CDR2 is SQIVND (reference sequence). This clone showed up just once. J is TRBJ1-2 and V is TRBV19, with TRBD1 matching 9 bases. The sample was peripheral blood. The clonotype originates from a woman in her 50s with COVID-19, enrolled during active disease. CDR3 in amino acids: CASSINRGLEGYTF. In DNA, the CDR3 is TGTGCCAGTAGTATCAACAGGGGGCTAGAGGGCTACACCTTC.